This T cell receptor (beta chain) was sequenced for a study of vaccination effects on CD4 cells after COVID-19. After expansion with viral peptide pools in the ViraFEST assay, antigen-specific CD4+ T cells were sequenced. The culture ran for about 10 days, and then CD4+ T cells were isolated. Vaccine recipients had no previous SARS-CoV-2 infection; their nucleocapsid antibodies were negative. Each culture well received a few million PBMC. These cells were then cultured in IMDM with around 9.6 IU/ml IL-2 and around 10 ug/ml peptides. Half-medium changes using IL-2 medium occurred on days 3 and 7. This clone has a handful of counts. Its antigen remains unidentified. The table came from immunoSEQ multiplex PCR; TCRdb's copy has only in-frame clones and leaves some out. The repertoire includes approximately 68,000 clones, under 80% of them detected once, and approximately 10% sits in the top ten. Looked up from germline, CDR1 is SGDLS and CDR2 is YYNGEE. Trimming cost V 3 bases and J 3 bases; bases outside gene matches: 7. The length of the CDR3 is 16 residues.

The TCR sequence derives from a human donor who received a COVID-19 vaccine. Here the sequenced sample was CD4+ T cells from PBMCs cultured with SARS-CoV-2 spike peptides, taken before COVID-19 vaccination. The chain links TRBV9 to TRBJ1-2, with 11 nucleotides matching TRBD1. CDR3 sequence (DNA): TGTGCCAGCAGCGCCGCGGACAGGGGGCAGCACTATGGCTACACCTTC. Protein: CASSAADRGQHYGYTF.